Listed here is a single T cell receptor beta chain. Libraries were prepared by immunoSEQ multiplex PCR; TCRdb keeps only in-frame clonotypes and omits some of them. The sample consists of around 730,000 clones, 80% to 90% of them appearing once. This specimen belongs to a study of shared T cell receptors in the human thymus. The CDR3 is 14 residues long. Trimming cost V 10 bases and J 4 bases; bases outside gene matches: 11. The germline CDR1 and CDR2 sequences are WNHNN and SYGVQD (reference sequence). The data also belong to a second study, concerning human thymus T cells.

This clonotype was obtained from a girl less than two years old with a congenital heart defect. This chain connects TRBV10-1 to TRBJ2-3, with 7 bases lining up with TRBD1. The sequencing sample was made of thymocytes. In DNA form, the CDR3 reads TGCGCCATCCCAAAAGGGGGCAACGCAGATACGCAGTATTTT. As protein: CAIPKGGNADTQYF.